Following are 12 T cell receptor beta chains from one sample sequenced in a study of somatic mutations in cytotoxic T cells in rheumatoid arthritis. Libraries were prepared by immunoSEQ multiplex PCR; TCRdb keeps only in-frame clonotypes and omits some of them. The sample lists about 11,000 clones, less than 80% occurring once. The sequencing sample was made of CD8+ T cells sorted from blood. The receptors shown here come from a man between 70 and 80 years old in good health.

Only a few counts were recorded for this clone. V and J are TRBV19 and TRBJ1-1; D is uncertain. The germline V and J ends were trimmed by 2 bases and 1 base, with 5 bases remaining between them. Germline values: CDR1 LNHDA, CDR2 SQIVND (reference sequence). The CDR3 extends over 13 amino acids. The CDR3 reads CASSISGNTEAFF. CDR3 sequence (DNA): TGTGCCAGTAGTATATCGGGGAACACTGAAGCTTTCTTT.

V gene TRBV19 combines with J gene TRBJ2-3; the match to TRBD1 covers 8 bases. The CDR3 has 12 residues. V lost 3 bases, J lost 14 bases, and 7 bases stayed unmatched. The germline V gene encodes CDR1 LNHDA and CDR2 SQIVND (reference sequence). In DNA, the CDR3 is TGTGCCAGTAGTATGAGGACAGGGTTTCTGTATTTT. Translation gives CASSMRTGFLYF.

This clone was picked up a small number of times. This chain connects TRBV7-9 to TRBJ2-7; D ambiguous. The length of the CDR3 is 13 residues. V lost 2 bases to trimming and J lost 2 bases, with 7 bases between them. CDR1 SEHNR and CDR2 FQNEAQ come from the germline V gene (reference sequence). CDR3 coding DNA: TGTGCCAGCAGCTTACCAGCACCCTACGAGCAGTACTTC. Translated, it gives CASSLPAPYEQYF.

This clone was found a few times. The chain couples TRBV27 to TRBJ1-4, with TRBD1 as a possible D gene (5 bases). V lost 5 bases and J lost 0, with 16 bases in between. Germline CDR1 is MNHEY and CDR2 is SMNVEV (reference sequence). The CDR3 contains 17 residues. CDR3 sequence: CASSPGTASATNEKLFF. The CDR3, as DNA: TGTGCCAGCAGTCCGGGGACTGCTAGCGCAACTAATGAAAAACTGTTTTTT.

The count of this clone is one. This chain connects TRBV9 to TRBJ2-1; the D gene is possibly TRBD2 (6 bases). Per the germline V gene, CDR1 is SGDLS and CDR2 is YYNGEE. V lost 0 bases, J lost 7 bases, and 14 bases lay in between. The CDR3 loop spans 15 amino acids. CDR3 coding DNA: TGTGCCAGCAGCGTAGGGGGCGGGGTAACGAATGAGCAGTTCTTC. Its protein is CASSVGGGVTNEQFF.

This clone was detected a few times. The J gene is TRBJ2-7, the V gene TRBV7-3; D gene uncertain. Trimming took off 0 bases at V and 4 bases at J, with 7 bases between the two ends. The germline CDR1 and CDR2 sequences are SGHTA and FQGTGA. There are 13 residues in the CDR3. The CDR3 DNA reads as TGTGCCAGCAGCTTAACGTTGGGGTACGAGCAGTACTTC. Protein sequence: CASSLTLGYEQYF.

Notes on this clone: A junction end diverges from the germline sequence, so it may reflect a read error. The chain carries TRBV7-2 and TRBJ1-2; D is possibly TRBD1 (5 bases). The germline V gene encodes CDR1 SGHTA and CDR2 FQGNSA. The length of the CDR3 is 12 residues. CDR3 DNA sequence: TGTGCCAGCAGCTTAGATCTCCAGGGATATATCTTC. Residues: CASSLDLQGYIF.

The genes are TRBV19 and TRBJ1-1; D remains unclear. Trimming cost V 4 bases and J 1 base, with 10 bases left between them. The CDR3 spans 14 residues. Germline V gene sequence: CDR1 LNHDA, CDR2 SQIVND (reference sequence). DNA of the CDR3: TGTGCCAGTAGTACAACCGTCCAGAACACTGAAGCTTTCTTT. Translation: CASSTTVQNTEAFF.

Remarks on this clone: One end of the junction does not line up with germline, which may come from a read error. The genes are TRBV2 and TRBJ2-7; 7 bases match TRBD1. Germline V lookup: CDR1 SNHLY, CDR2 FYNNEI. CDR3 size: 11 residues. CDR3 bases: TGTGCCAGCACCGAACAGGACAGGCGCCTCTTC. The encoded protein is CASTEQDRRLF.

The rearrangement uses TRBV19 and TRBJ2-1; 7 bases line up with TRBD1. V gave up 3 bases and J gave up 5 bases; unmatched junction bases: 7. The CDR3 length is 15 residues. Germline V CDR1 and CDR2: LNHDA, SQIVND (reference sequence). DNA for the CDR3: TGTGCCAGTAGTATCCGACAGGGCTGGGACAATGAGCAGTTCTTC. Protein product: CASSIRQGWDNEQFF.

V gene TRBV4-3 combines with J gene TRBJ2-6; D not certain. The CDR3 contains 18 residues. Germline loops: CDR1 LGHNA, CDR2 YSLEER. V gave up 0 bases and J gave up 0 bases, with 12 bases separating them. The CDR3 sequence: CASSQDFGSYSGANVLTF. CDR3 coding DNA: TGCGCCAGCAGCCAAGATTTTGGTAGCTACTCTGGGGCCAACGTCCTGACTTTC.

The CDR3 bases are TGTGCCAGCAGTGAAGCGGAAGGGTCTGGAAACACCATATATTTT. It encodes CASSEAEGSGNTIYF. The chain is built from TRBV6-1 and TRBJ1-3; D gene unclear. The CDR3 sequence is 15 residues long. Trimming stripped 0 bases from V and 1 base from J, with 7 bases between. Germline V gene lookup returns CDR1 MNHNS and CDR2 SASEGT.